These 15 T cell receptor beta chains share one sample of origin, sequenced in a study of stem cell transplantation in POMP-related autoinflammatory disease (dated by TCRdb to the early 2020s). This sample's time point label indicates: after hematopoietic stem cell transplant. Receptor amplification or capture employed the immunoSEQ multiplex PCR assay. Not all clones reach the TCRdb copy of this immuneACCESS table, which keeps in-frame sequences only. Checked studies attribute under half of the gap to unresolved V genes and leave the rest unexplained. In all, the sample holds approximately 65,000 clones, and approximately 91% of those were seen once. The ten largest clones take up roughly 0.7% of the sample. Material: CD4+ T cells from PBMCs, obtained after stem cell transplantation. The receptors originated from a human patient with POMP-related autoinflammation and immune dysregulation (PRAID). Following a transplant, some T cells may be graft donor cells, not patient cells.

The genes are TRBV27 and TRBJ1-2; a possible D gene is TRBD1 (5 bases). Trimming removed 0 bases at V and 7 bases at J, with 12 bases between. CDR3 size: 14 residues. From germline, CDR1 is MNHEY and CDR2 SMNVEV (reference sequence). The CDR3 DNA reads as TGTGCCAGCAGTTTATCGGGCAGGGAGATTGGCTACACCTTC. Translation: CASSLSGREIGYTF.

The chain uses TRBV2 and TRBJ2-5; D not resolved. This CDR3 is built from 11 residues. Germline CDR1 is SNHLY and CDR2 is FYNNEI. V was trimmed by 3 bases and J by 5 bases, leaving 4 bases between them. The CDR3 nucleotides are TGTGCCAGCAGTGATCAGGAGACCCAGTACTTC. Translating gives CASSDQETQYF.

The V gene is TRBV3-1 (or the pseudogene TRBV3-2), the J gene TRBJ1-6; 8 nucleotides line up with TRBD1. Germline loops: CDR1 LGHDT, CDR2 YNNKEL (reference sequence). The CDR3 has 15 amino acids. Trimming took 3 bases from V and 5 from J; bases not matched to a gene: 3. CDR3 bases: TGTGCCAGCAGCCATTCGACAGGGGATAATTCACCCCTCCACTTT. Translating gives CASSHSTGDNSPLHF.

The rearrangement joins TRBV7-9 to TRBJ2-3; 8 bases fit TRBD2. The CDR3 spans 16 residues. Looked up from germline, CDR1 is SEHNR and CDR2 is FQNEAQ (reference sequence). Losses at the gene ends were 1 base for V and 6 bases for J; bases not matched to a gene: 9. The CDR3 DNA reads TGTGCCAGCAGCTTAGAAGTAGCGGGGAGGGCCGATACGCAGTATTTT. Its protein product is CASSLEVAGRADTQYF.

The genes are TRBV2 and TRBJ2-1; D unclear. The CDR3 spans 15 residues. Germline CDR1 and CDR2: SNHLY and FYNNEI. V shed 6 bases and J shed 0 bases, with 12 bases lying between them. In DNA, the CDR3 is TGTGCCAGCAGGAACGAGGCTAGCTCCTACAATGAGCAGTTCTTC. It translates to CASRNEASSYNEQFF.

The CDR3 sequence: CASSFLSQETQYF. CDR3 bases: TGTGCCAGCAGTTTTCTATCCCAAGAGACCCAGTACTTC. The rearrangement joins TRBV12-3 or TRBV12-4 to TRBJ2-5; D not resolved. The CDR3 is 13 residues long. V lost 3 bases and J 1 base, leaving 6 bases between the germline ends.

The chain couples TRBV6-2 or TRBV6-3 to TRBJ2-3; TRBD2 agrees at 11 bases. Germline V gene data show CDR1 as MNHEY and CDR2 as SVGEGT. This CDR3 contains 17 residues. The V gene end was trimmed by 0 bases and the J gene end by 2 bases; junction bases not matched to a gene: 4. CDR3: CASSYSPGLADTDTQYF. The CDR3 nucleotides read TGTGCCAGCAGTTACTCGCCGGGACTAGCGGACACAGATACGCAGTATTTT.

J is TRBJ1-3 and V is TRBV29-1; 9 nucleotides match TRBD1. This CDR3 comprises 14 residues. The germline V gene has CDR1 SQVTM and CDR2 ANQGSEA. Losses at the gene ends were 6 bases for V and 3 bases for J; bases not matched to a gene: 6. The DNA for the CDR3 is TGCAGCGTGGGGCGGACAGGGGATGGAAACACCATATATTTT. This sequence encodes CSVGRTGDGNTIYF.

The V call is TRBV28, the J call TRBJ2-7, with 9 nucleotides matching TRBD2. Trimming removed 2 bases from V and 4 bases from J; junction bases left unmatched: 9. Germline CDR1 is MDHEN and CDR2 is SYDVKM. The CDR3 sequence is 16 residues long. CDR3 coding DNA: TGTGCCAGCAGTTTACCCACCCTAGCGGGAAAATACGAGCAGTACTTC. It specifies CASSLPTLAGKYEQYF.

V and J are TRBV5-1 and TRBJ1-1; a weak D match, TRBD1 (6 bases). Trimming removed 3 bases at V and 1 base at J, with 7 bases between. CDR1 and CDR2 from the germline V gene are SGHRS and YFSETQ. The CDR3 extends over 13 amino acids. The CDR3 sequence: CASSSQGNTEAFF. CDR3 bases: TGCGCCAGCAGCTCACAGGGGAACACTGAAGCTTTCTTT.

This chain links TRBV5-6 with TRBJ2-3; a possible D gene is TRBD1 (5 bases). Germline V lookup: CDR1 SGHDT, CDR2 YYEEEE. V lost 1 base to trimming and J lost 3 bases, with 9 bases between them. The CDR3 runs 14 residues. Here the CDR3 DNA reads TGTGCCAGCAGCTTGTCTCCAGGGACAGATACGCAGTATTTT. Residues: CASSLSPGTDTQYF.

The CDR3: CASSEGTADSGNTIYF. Written as DNA, the CDR3 is TGCGCCAGCAGTGAAGGGACAGCCGACTCTGGAAACACCATATATTTT. This chain uses TRBV10-1 with TRBJ1-3, with TRBD1 matching over 7 bases. The CDR3 extends over 16 amino acids. The V and J ends lost 3 bases and 0 bases, in that order; junction bases with no gene match: 5. The germline V gene has CDR1 WNHNN and CDR2 SYGVQD (reference sequence).

The V and J genes are TRBV5-1 and TRBJ2-3; D gene uncertain. CDR1 SGHRS and CDR2 YFSETQ come from the germline V gene. CDR3 length equals 15 residues. Trimming left V 7 bases short and J 0 bases short, with 15 bases between. The DNA of the CDR3 is TGCGCCAGCGGATACGGGTATCTAAGCACAGATACGCAGTATTTT. Translating gives CASGYGYLSTDTQYF.

The rearrangement uses TRBV19 and TRBJ1-5; TRBD1 aligns across 8 bases. V lost 6 bases, J lost 7 bases, and 8 bases stayed unmatched. The CDR3 length is 14 residues. Germline CDR1 reads LNHDA; CDR2 reads SQIVND (reference sequence). The CDR3 nucleotides read TGTGCCAGTAGGACGACAGGGGCGGACCAGCCCCAGCATTTT. Translated, it gives CASRTTGADQPQHF. The complete variable domain, with remaining parts taken from reference TRBV19 and TRBJ1-5, reads DGGITQSPKYLFRKEGQNVTLSCEQNLNHDAMYWYRQDPGQGLRLIYYSQIVNDFQKGDIAEGYSVSREKKESFPLTVTSAQKNPTAFYLCASRTTGADQPQHFGDGTRLSIL.

The chain couples TRBV18 to TRBJ2-1; D is undetermined. The CDR3 totals 13 residues. Germline V gene lookup returns CDR1 KGHSH and CDR2 LQKENI. Trimming left V 0 bases short and J 13 bases short, with 13 bases between. CDR3 sequence: CASSPPMRRGQFF. CDR3 in DNA: TGTGCCAGCTCACCACCCATGCGGAGAGGACAGTTCTTC.